This entry is about one T cell receptor beta chain. What it binds is unknown. The CDR3 is made up of 14 amino acids. V was cut by 0 bases and J by 0 bases, with 6 bases left in between. Per germline, CDR1 KGHSH and CDR2 LQKENI. The sample comes from a study of cytomegalovirus exposure and HLA in healthy donors. Whole-study findings and limits: As confirmed in vitro, three CMV-associated chains were specific for CMV antigens. Apart from CMV serostatus, no immune exposure information was available. Cytomegalovirus status, reportedly, was diagnosed with high specificity and sensitivity by the classifier. Earlier results showed most TCR beta V segments being productive about 87% or about 30% of the time.

Amplification used 60 Vbeta primers and 13 Jbeta primers. TCRdb's table, derived via immunoSEQ multiplex PCR, lists solely in-frame clones and lacks some. The data show some 120,000 clones, around 77% seen once. Source material: PBMCs. This rearrangement joins TRBV18 to TRBJ2-7; D gene ambiguous. This TCR was recovered from a woman between 40 and 55 years old in good health and CMV-seropositive. CDR3 in amino acids: CASSPPFSSYEQYF. The CDR3 coding sequence is TGTGCCAGCTCACCACCCTTTAGCTCCTACGAGCAGTACTTC.